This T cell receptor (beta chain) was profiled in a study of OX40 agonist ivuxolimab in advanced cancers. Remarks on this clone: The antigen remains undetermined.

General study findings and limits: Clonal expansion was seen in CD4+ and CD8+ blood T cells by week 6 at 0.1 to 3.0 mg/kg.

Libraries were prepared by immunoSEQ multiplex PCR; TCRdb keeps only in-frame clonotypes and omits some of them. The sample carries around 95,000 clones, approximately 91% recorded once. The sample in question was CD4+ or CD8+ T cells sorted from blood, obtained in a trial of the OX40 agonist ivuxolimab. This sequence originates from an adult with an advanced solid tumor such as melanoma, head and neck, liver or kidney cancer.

The CDR3, as DNA: TGTGCCAGCAGTTTGGAAGGGTATCAGCCCCAGCATTTT. Translating it yields CASSLEGYQPQHF. V is TRBV28 and J is TRBJ1-5, with D unresolved. Germline V gene sequence: CDR1 MDHEN, CDR2 SYDVKM. CDR3 length equals 13 residues. V gave up 3 bases and J gave up 5 bases, with 8 bases separating them.